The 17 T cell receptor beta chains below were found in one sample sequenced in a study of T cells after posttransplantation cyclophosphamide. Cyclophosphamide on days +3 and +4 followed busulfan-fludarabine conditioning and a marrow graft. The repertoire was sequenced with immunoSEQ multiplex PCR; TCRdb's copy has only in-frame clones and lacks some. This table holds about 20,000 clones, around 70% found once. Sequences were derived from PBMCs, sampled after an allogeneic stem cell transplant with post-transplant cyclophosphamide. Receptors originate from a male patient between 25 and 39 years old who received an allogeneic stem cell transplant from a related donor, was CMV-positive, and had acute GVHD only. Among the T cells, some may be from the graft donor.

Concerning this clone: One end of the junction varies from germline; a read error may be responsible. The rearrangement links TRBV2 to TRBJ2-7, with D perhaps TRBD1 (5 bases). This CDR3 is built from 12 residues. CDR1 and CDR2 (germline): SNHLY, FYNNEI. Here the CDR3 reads CASKLDSAISNF. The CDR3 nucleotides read TGTGCCAGTAAACTTGACAGTGCCATTTCGAACTTC. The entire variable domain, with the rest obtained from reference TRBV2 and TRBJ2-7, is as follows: EPEVTQTPSHQVTQMGQEVILRCVPISNHLYFYWYRQILGQKVEFLVSFYNNEISEKSEIFDDQFSVERPDGSNFTLKIRSTKLEDSAMYFCASKLDSAISNFGPGTRLTVT.

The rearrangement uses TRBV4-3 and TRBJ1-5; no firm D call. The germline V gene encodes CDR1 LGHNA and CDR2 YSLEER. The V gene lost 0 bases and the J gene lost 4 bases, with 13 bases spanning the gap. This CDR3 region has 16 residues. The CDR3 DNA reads TGCGCCAGCAGCCAAGATTGGGCATACAATAATCAGCCCCAGCATTTT. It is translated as CASSQDWAYNNQPQHF.

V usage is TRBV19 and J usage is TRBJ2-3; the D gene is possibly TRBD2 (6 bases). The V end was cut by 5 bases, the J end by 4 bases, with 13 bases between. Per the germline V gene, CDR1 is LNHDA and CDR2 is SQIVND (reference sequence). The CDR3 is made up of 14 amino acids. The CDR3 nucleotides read TGTGCCAGTAGTTCCCCGGGCGGGGCAGATACGCAGTATTTT. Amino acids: CASSSPGGADTQYF.

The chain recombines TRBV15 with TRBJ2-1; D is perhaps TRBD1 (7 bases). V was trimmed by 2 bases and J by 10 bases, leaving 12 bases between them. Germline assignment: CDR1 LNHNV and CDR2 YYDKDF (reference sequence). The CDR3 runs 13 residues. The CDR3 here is CATSRPPGGEQFF. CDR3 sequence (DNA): TGTGCCACCAGCAGACCCCCAGGGGGGGAGCAGTTCTTC.

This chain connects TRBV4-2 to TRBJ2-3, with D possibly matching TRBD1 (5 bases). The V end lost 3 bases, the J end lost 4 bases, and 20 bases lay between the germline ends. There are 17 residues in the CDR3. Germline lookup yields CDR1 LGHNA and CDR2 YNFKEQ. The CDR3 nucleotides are TGTGCCAGCAGCCAGAAAACGATAGGGGTTATGGCAGATACGCAGTATTTT. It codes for CASSQKTIGVMADTQYF.

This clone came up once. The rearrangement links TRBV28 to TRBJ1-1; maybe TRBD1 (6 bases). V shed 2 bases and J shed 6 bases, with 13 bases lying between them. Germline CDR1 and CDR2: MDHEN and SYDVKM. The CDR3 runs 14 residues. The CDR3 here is CASSLPIGTSEAFF. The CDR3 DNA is TGTGCCAGCAGTTTACCCATCGGGACATCTGAAGCTTTCTTT.

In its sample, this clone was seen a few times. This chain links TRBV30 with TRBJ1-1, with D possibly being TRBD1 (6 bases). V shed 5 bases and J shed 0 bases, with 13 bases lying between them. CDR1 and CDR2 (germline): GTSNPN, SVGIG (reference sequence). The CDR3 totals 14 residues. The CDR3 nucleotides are TGTGCCTGGGACGGACAGACCATGAACACTGAAGCTTTCTTT. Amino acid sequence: CAWDGQTMNTEAFF.

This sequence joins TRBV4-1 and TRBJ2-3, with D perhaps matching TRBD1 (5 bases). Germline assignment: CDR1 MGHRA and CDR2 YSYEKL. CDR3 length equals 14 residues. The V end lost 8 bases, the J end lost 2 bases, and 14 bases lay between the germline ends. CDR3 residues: CASGKQVDTDTQYF. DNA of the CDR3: TGCGCCAGCGGGAAACAGGTAGACACAGATACGCAGTATTTT.

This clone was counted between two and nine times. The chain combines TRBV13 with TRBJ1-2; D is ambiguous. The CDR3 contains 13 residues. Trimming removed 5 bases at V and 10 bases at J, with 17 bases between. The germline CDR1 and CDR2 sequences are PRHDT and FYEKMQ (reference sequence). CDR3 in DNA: TGTGCCAGCAGCCTGCGTATGGAGGGCGTCTACACCTTC. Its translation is CASSLRMEGVYTF.

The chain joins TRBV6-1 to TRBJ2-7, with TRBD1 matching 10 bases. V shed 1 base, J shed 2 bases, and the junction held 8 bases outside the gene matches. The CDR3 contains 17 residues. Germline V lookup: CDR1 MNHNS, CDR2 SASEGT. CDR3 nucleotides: TGTGCCAGCAGTGAAGGAGTGGGGGGACAGGGGCCCTACGAGCAGTACTTC. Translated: CASSEGVGGQGPYEQYF.

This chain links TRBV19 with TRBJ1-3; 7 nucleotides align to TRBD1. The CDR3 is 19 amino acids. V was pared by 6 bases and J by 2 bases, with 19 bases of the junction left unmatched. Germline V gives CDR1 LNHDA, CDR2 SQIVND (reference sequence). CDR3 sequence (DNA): TGTGCCAGTAGCATTCGCCCTTCCCTCAGGGGGGCCCCTGGAAACACCATATATTTT. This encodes CASSIRPSLRGAPGNTIYF.

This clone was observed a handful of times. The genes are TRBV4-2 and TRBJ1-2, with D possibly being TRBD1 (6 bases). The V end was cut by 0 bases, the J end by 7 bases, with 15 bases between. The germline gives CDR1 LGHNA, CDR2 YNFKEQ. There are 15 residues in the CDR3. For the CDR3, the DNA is TGTGCCAGCAGCCAAGATTACCAGGGGAATGGTGGCTACACCTTC. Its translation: CASSQDYQGNGGYTF.

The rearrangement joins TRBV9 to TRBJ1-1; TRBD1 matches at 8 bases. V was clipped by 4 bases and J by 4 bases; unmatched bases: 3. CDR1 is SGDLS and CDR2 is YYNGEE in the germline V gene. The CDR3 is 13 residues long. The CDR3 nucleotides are TGTGCCAGCAGCCCAACAGGGGGCACTGAAGCTTTCTTT. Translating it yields CASSPTGGTEAFF.

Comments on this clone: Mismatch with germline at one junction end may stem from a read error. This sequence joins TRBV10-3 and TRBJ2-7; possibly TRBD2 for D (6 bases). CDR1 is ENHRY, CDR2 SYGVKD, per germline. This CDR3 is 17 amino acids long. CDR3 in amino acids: CAISESVPSGGTYEQYF. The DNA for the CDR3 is TGTGCCATCAGCGAGTCGGTACCCTCCGGGGGTACCTACGAGCAGTACTTC.

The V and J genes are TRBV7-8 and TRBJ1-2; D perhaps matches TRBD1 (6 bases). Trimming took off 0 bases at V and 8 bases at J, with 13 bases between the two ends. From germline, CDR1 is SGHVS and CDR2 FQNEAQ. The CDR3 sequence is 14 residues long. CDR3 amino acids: CASSLAGDIGGYTF. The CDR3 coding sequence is TGTGCCAGCAGCTTAGCAGGGGACATTGGAGGCTACACCTTC.

This CDR3 reads CAISENRNYGYTF. The DNA for the CDR3 is TGTGCCATCAGTGAGAACAGGAACTATGGCTACACCTTC. The chain employs TRBV10-3 and TRBJ1-2; D might be TRBD1 (5 bases). The CDR3 has 13 residues. CDR1 and CDR2 (germline): ENHRY, SYGVKD. The germline V and J ends were trimmed by 2 bases and 2 bases, with 6 bases remaining between them.

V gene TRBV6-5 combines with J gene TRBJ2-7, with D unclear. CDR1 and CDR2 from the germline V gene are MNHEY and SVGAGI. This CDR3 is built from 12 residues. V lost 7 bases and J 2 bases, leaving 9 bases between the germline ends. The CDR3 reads CASTGTTYEQYF. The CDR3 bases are TGTGCCAGCACAGGAACCACCTACGAGCAGTACTTC.